This T cell receptor beta chain is from a study of PD-1 blockade in classical Hodgkin lymphoma. As to this clone: Antigen unknown.

Each patient's relapse followed autologous stem cell transplantation, and brentuximab vedotin exposure varied. This CDR3 spans 14 amino acids. V was shortened by 4 bases and J by 0 bases, with 9 bases between the two germline ends. Germline V gene sequence: CDR1 SNHLY, CDR2 FYNNEI. Clones were sequenced by immunoSEQ multiplex PCR, and TCRdb holds only the in-frame ones, with some missing. The profile shows about 43,000 clones, approximately 73% of them singletons. Regarding the study as a whole: CD4+ but not CD8+ TCR diversity rose significantly by C4D1. For complete responders, baseline diversity was comparable to that of newly diagnosed patients. The origin of the repertoire differences remains undefined, with disease activity or prior therapy as possible causes. Relative to healthy donors, newly diagnosed patients reportedly had lower baseline TCR diversity, which was reported as lower still in relapsed/refractory patients.

This specimen consisted of peripheral blood mononuclear cells (PBMCs), obtained at baseline. The origin of this receptor is a human donor with classical Hodgkin lymphoma. The V gene is TRBV2, the J gene TRBJ1-1, with TRBD1 as a possible D gene (5 bases). The CDR3: CASSGGVLNTEAFF. In nucleotides, the CDR3 is TGTGCCAGCAGTGGGGGGGTACTGAACACTGAAGCTTTCTTT.